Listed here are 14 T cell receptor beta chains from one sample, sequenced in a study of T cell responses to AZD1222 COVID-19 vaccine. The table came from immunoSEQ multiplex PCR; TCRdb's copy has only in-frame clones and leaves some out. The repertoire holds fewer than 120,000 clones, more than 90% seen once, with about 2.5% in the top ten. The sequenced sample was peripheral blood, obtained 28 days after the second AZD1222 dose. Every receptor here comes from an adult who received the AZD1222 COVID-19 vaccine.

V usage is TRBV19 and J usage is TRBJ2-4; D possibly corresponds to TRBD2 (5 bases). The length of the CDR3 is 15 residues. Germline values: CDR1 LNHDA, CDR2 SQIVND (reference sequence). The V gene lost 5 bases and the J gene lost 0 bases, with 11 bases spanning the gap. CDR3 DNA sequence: TGTGCCAGTAGTGCGGGCGGGCTAGCCAAAAACATTCAGTACTTC. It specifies CASSAGGLAKNIQYF.

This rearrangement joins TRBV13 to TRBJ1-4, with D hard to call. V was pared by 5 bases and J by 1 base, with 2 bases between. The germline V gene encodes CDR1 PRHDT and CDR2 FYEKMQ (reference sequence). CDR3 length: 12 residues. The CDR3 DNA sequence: TGTGCCAGCAGCCAAACTAATGAAAAACTGTTTTTT. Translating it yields CASSQTNEKLFF.

The chain's CDR3 is CASSQVPSTNEKLFF. Here the CDR3 DNA reads TGTGCCAGCAGTCAGGTCCCGTCAACTAATGAAAAACTGTTTTTT. This chain uses TRBV5-6 with TRBJ1-4; D call uncertain. This CDR3 is 15 amino acids long. CDR1 and CDR2 from the germline V gene are SGHDT and YYEEEE. Trimming cost V 5 bases and J 0 bases, with 11 bases left between them.

CDR3 loop: CASSQTGTDYGYTF. The DNA for the CDR3 is TGTGCCAGCAGCCAAACCGGGACAGACTATGGCTACACCTTC. The chain links TRBV4-2 to TRBJ1-2; 7 bases map to TRBD1. CDR1 and CDR2 (germline): LGHNA, YNFKEQ. Trimming took 2 bases from V and 3 from J; bases not matched to a gene: 3. The CDR3 sequence is 14 residues long.

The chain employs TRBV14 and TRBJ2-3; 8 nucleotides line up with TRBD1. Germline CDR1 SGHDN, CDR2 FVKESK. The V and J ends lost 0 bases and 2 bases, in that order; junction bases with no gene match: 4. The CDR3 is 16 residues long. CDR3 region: CASSQDWDRYTDTQYF. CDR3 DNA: TGTGCCAGCAGCCAAGACTGGGACAGGTACACAGATACGCAGTATTTT. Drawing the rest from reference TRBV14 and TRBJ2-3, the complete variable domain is EAGVTQFPSHSVIEKGQTVTLRCDPISGHDNLYWYRRVMGKEIKFLLHFVKESKQDESGMPNNRFLAERTGGTYSTLKVQPAELEDSGVYFCASSQDWDRYTDTQYFGPGTRLTVL.

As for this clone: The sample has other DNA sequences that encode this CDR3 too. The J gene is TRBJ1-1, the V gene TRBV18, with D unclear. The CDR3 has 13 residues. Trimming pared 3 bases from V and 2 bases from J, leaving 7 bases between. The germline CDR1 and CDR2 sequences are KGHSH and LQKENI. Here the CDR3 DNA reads TGTGCCAGCTCACCCGGGATCAACACTGAAGCTTTCTTT. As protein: CASSPGINTEAFF.

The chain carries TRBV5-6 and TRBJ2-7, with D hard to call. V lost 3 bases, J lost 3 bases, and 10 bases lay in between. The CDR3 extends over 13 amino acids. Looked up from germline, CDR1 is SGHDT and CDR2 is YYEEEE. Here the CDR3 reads CASSYLDDYEQYF. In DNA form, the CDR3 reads TGTGCCAGCAGCTACCTCGACGACTACGAGCAGTACTTC.

The CDR3 DNA is TGCGCCAGCAGCCAAGAGGCGGGGGGGCCGGGCGAGCAGTACTTC. Protein sequence: CASSQEAGGPGEQYF. V is TRBV4-1 and J is TRBJ2-7; 9 nucleotides line up with TRBD2. CDR3 length: 15 residues. The V and J ends lost 0 bases and 6 bases, in that order; junction bases with no gene match: 6. Germline lookup yields CDR1 MGHRA and CDR2 YSYEKL.

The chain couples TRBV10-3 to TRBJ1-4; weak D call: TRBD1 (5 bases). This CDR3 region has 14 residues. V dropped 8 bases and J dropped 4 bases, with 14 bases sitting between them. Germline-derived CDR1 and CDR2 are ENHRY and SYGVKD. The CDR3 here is CAIGGGGDNEKLFF. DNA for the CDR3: TGTGCCATCGGGGGAGGCGGGGATAATGAAAAACTGTTTTTT.

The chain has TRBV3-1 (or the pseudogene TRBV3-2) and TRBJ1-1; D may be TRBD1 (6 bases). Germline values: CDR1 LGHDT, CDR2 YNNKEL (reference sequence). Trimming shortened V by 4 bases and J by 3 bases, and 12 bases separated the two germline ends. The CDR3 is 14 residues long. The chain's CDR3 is CASSRGGAHTEAFF. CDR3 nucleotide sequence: TGTGCCAGCAGCCGGGGGGGGGCGCACACTGAAGCTTTCTTT.

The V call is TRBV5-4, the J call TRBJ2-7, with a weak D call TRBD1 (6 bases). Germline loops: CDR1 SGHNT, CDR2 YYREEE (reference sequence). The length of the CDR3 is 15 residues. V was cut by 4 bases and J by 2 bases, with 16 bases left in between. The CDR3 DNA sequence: TGTGCCAGCAGCCGTGTGGTGACAGGCGCCTACGAGCAGTACTTC. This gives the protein CASSRVVTGAYEQYF.

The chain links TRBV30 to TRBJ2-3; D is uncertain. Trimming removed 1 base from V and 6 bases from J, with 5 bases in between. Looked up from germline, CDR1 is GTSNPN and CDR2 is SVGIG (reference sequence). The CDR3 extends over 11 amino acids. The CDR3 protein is CAWSDADTQYF. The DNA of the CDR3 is TGTGCCTGGAGTGATGCCGATACGCAGTATTTT. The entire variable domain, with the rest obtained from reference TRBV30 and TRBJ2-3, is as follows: SQTIHQWPATLVQPVGSPLSLECTVEGTSNPNLYWYRQAAGRGLQLLFYSVGIGQISSEVPQNLSASRPQDRQFILSSKKLLLSDSGFYLCAWSDADTQYFGPGTRLTVL.

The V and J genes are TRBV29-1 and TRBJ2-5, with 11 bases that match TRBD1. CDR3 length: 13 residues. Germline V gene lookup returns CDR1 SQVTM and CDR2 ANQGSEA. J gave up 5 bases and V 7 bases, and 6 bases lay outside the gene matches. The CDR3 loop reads CSAGTGGRETQYF. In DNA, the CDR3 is TGCAGCGCCGGGACAGGGGGTCGGGAGACCCAGTACTTC.

CDR3 DNA sequence: TGTGCCAGCAGTTACCCCCGAACAGGGTGGGAGGTGAACACTGAAGCTTTCTTT. This sequence encodes CASSYPRTGWEVNTEAFF. This chain connects TRBV6-2 or TRBV6-3 to TRBJ1-1, with D possibly matching TRBD1 (6 bases). This CDR3 has 18 amino acids. Germline assignment: CDR1 MNHEY and CDR2 SVGEGT. V lost 2 bases, J lost 0 bases, and 19 bases lay in between.